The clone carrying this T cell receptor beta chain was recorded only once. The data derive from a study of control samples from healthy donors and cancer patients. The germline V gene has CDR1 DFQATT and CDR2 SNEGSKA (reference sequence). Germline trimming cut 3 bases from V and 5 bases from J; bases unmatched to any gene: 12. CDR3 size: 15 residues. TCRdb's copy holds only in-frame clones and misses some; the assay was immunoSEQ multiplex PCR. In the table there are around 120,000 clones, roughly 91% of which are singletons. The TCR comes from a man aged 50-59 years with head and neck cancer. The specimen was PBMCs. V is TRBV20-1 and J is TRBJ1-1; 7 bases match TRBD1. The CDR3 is CSASSSGTETTEAFF. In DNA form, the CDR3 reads TGCAGTGCTAGTTCCTCCGGGACAGAGACAACTGAAGCTTTCTTT.